This T cell receptor beta chain was sequenced for a study of T cell changes during pregnancy in multiple sclerosis. Germline V gene sequence: CDR1 SGHTA, CDR2 FQGNSA. Unmatched junction bases numbered 8, after V lost 5 bases and J lost 2 bases. This CDR3 region has 15 residues. Profiled with immunoSEQ multiplex PCR; TCRdb holds only in-frame clones, not every one. The data contain approximately 40,000 clones, around nine tenths of them seen just once; the ten biggest clones take up about 0.7%. The rearrangement joins TRBV7-2 to TRBJ1-1; 7 nucleotides line up with TRBD1. The sample here was CD4+ T cells from peripheral blood mononuclear cells, taken before pregnancy. The receptor comes from a female donor with multiple sclerosis, enrolled in a pregnancy study. The CDR3 coding sequence is TGTGCCAGCAGCCGCGGGACAGTTCTAAACACTGAAGCTTTCTTT. It translates to CASSRGTVLNTEAFF.